Given below is one T cell receptor (beta chain) in context. Its antigen is undetermined. V lost 2 bases, J lost 4 bases, and 5 bases stayed unmatched. Per germline, CDR1 SGHAT and CDR2 FQNNGV. The CDR3 sequence is 18 residues long. The data were produced by immunoSEQ multiplex PCR, yet TCRdb's version contains in-frame clones alone and is incomplete. The data contain about 100,000 clones, around 89% of them seen just once; the ten biggest clones take up around 2%. The data were taken from a study of T cell responses to AZD1222 COVID-19 vaccine. Points from the study as a whole: Reportedly, nearly half of unique spike TCRs recognized epitopes outside B.1.351/B.1.1.7 mutations. Repertoires in all cases were sampled only once the peak T cell response had passed.

The receptor was isolated from an adult in good health. The sample consisted of peripheral blood, taken on day 0 of AZD1222 vaccination. The rearrangement links TRBV11-2 to TRBJ2-2, with 15 bases aligning to TRBD2. In nucleotides, the CDR3 is TGTGCCAGCAGCTTACCGGGACTAGCGGGAGGTGTCACCGGGGAGCTGTTTTTT. Translated, it gives CASSLPGLAGGVTGELFF.